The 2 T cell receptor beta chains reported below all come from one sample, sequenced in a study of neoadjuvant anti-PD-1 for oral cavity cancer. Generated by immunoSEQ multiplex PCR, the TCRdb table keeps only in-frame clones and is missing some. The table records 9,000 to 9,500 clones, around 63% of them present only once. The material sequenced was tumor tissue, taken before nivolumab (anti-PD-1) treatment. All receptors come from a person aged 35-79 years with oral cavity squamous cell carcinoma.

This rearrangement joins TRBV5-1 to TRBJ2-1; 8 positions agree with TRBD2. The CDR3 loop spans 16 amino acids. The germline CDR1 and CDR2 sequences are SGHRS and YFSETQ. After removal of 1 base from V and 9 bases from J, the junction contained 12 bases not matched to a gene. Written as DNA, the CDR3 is TGCGCCAGCAGCTTGAGGTCCAGCGGGGGTCTTGGTGAGCAGTTCTTC. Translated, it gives CASSLRSSGGLGEQFF.

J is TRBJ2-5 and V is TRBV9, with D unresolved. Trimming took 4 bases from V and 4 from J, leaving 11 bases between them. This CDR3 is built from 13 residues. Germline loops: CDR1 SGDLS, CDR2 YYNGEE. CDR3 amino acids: CASSPRFGETQYF. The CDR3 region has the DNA TGTGCCAGCAGCCCTCGTTTCGGAGAGACCCAGTACTTC.